This TCR beta chain is from a study of shared clonotypes between healthy human individuals. A note on this clone: Its antigen is unidentified.

Produced via immunoSEQ multiplex PCR; TCRdb's table is partial and in-frame only. The table records about 2.4 million clones, over 85% of them present only once. The CDR3 covers 15 residues. The V gene end was trimmed by 4 bases and the J gene end by 5 bases; junction bases not matched to a gene: 7. Germline CDR1 SGHRS, CDR2 YFSETQ. Findings of the study overall: A few donors showed sharing of 4.5% to 5% of naive CD4 clonotypes.

This sequence originates from a young man in good health. Specimen: naive CD4+ T cells sorted from blood. The sample's subset: CD45RA+ positively selected. The rearrangement uses TRBV5-1 and TRBJ1-4; 8 nucleotides match TRBD1. The CDR3 sequence is CASSVGQGQNEKLFF. CDR3 DNA sequence: TGCGCCAGCAGCGTCGGACAGGGTCAAAATGAAAAACTGTTTTTT. Full variable domain (missing parts from reference TRBV5-1 and TRBJ1-4): KAGVTQTPRYLIKTRGQQVTLSCSPISGHRSVSWYQQTPGQGLQFLFEYFSETQRNKGNFPGRFSGRQFSNSRSEMNVSTLELGDSALYLCASSVGQGQNEKLFFGSGTQLSVL.